This TCR beta chain was sequenced during a study of radiation and T cells in renal cell carcinoma. The time point here: blood 2 weeks post-SBRT. Treatment indicated: 15 Gy SBRT to primary tumor, nephrectomy 4 weeks later. The patient's renal cell carcinoma had clear cell pathology. Turning to this clone: Its target is not known.

The data were produced by immunoSEQ multiplex PCR, yet TCRdb's version contains in-frame clones alone and is incomplete. The sample records 100,000 to 150,000 clones, 81% being singletons. Study findings and constraints: In blood, top tumor clones expanded by 2 weeks, shrinking by 4.

The CDR3 has 10 residues. Germline V gene sequence: CDR1 DFQATT, CDR2 SNEGSKA (reference sequence). Trimming cost V 1 base and J 8 bases, with 5 bases left between them. The sequence was obtained from a man between 50 and 59 years old with renal cell carcinoma. Material: blood, obtained from a patient whose treatment included radiotherapy and nephrectomy. The genes are TRBV20-1 and TRBJ1-2; D is unresolved. CDR3: CSARGRGYTF. CDR3 sequence (DNA): TGCAGTGCTAGAGGAAGGGGCTACACCTTC.